The subject of this entry is one TCR beta chain. As yet, its antigen is unknown. Healthy people donating bone marrow made up the donors. The V end lost 3 bases, the J end lost 3 bases, and 25 bases lay between the germline ends. Germline loops: CDR1 SGDLS, CDR2 YYNGEE. The CDR3 extends over 18 amino acids. The sample comes from a study of cytomegalovirus exposure and HLA in healthy donors. Study-wide background: Falling in the Caucasian-associated ancestry cluster were approximately 84% of 300 to 500 genotyped donors. Study-wide results and caveats: Cytomegalovirus-associated status was assigned to fewer than 200 TCR beta chains.

Primers for the PCR totalled 60 Vbeta and 13 Jbeta. Authors' analysis steps: Later, about 80 million unique TCR beta chains were counted in an analysis, and approximately 9.9 million of them were shared. Here immunoSEQ multiplex PCR was the method, and the copy in TCRdb shows in-frame clones only, minus some. Clonal size and the V and J genes are those of that table, whereas D and trimming came from the DNA. This table has some 110,000 clones, around 69% appearing once. Sequenced sample: PBMCs. This receptor was obtained from a man aged 45-65 years in good health and CMV-seropositive. The chain has TRBV9 and TRBJ2-7; maybe TRBD1 (5 bases). The CDR3 protein is CASSAAISGQGYFYEQYF. The CDR3 DNA reads TGTGCCAGCAGCGCAGCTATATCAGGGCAGGGATATTTCTACGAGCAGTACTTC.